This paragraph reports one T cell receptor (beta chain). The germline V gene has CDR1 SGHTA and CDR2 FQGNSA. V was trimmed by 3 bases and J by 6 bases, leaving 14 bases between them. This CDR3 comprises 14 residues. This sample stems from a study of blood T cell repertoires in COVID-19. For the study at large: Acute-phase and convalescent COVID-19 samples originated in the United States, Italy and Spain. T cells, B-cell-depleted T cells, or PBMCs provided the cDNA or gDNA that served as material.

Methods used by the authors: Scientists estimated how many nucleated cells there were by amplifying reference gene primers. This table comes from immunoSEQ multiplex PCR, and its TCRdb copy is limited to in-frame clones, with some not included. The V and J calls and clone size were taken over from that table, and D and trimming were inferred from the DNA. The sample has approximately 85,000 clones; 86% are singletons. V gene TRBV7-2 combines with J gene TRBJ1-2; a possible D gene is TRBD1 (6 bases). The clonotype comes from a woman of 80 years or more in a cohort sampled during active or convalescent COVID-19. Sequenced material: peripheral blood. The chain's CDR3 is CASSFYRETDGYTF. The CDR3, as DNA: TGTGCCAGCAGCTTTTACAGGGAGACTGATGGCTACACCTTC.